A single sample gave rise to the 18 T cell receptor beta chains below, sequenced in a study of a mutant IDH1 vaccine in newly diagnosed glioma. Time point given: week 23, last vaccination. Each dose delivered 300 ug of mutant IDH1 20-mer peptide subcutaneously with imiquimod. Generated by immunoSEQ multiplex PCR, the TCRdb table keeps only in-frame clones and is missing some. The data contain about 60,000 clones, about 87% of them singletons. These receptors have no identified antigens. Sequences were derived from PBMCs, sampled from a glioma patient whose treatment included an IDH1 peptide vaccine. The receptors were gathered from a man between 40 and 49 years old with glioma.

The chain links TRBV18 to TRBJ2-7; 11 nucleotides line up with TRBD1. CDR1 and CDR2 from the germline V gene are KGHSH and LQKENI. Trimming took 6 bases from V and 1 from J; bases not matched to a gene: 2. CDR3 size: 14 residues. CDR3 sequence (DNA): TGTGCCAGCTCCGGACAGGGGGCATCCTACGAGCAGTACTTC. Its translation: CASSGQGASYEQYF.

This sequence joins TRBV14 and TRBJ1-1, with TRBD1 matching over 7 bases. The germline V gene encodes CDR1 SGHDN and CDR2 FVKESK. With 4 bases clipped from V and 1 base from J, the junction kept 3 bases outside the gene matches. There are 14 residues in the CDR3. The CDR3 DNA follows: TGTGCCAGCAGCCGACAGGGCGGGAACACTGAAGCTTTCTTT. Translated, it gives CASSRQGGNTEAFF. The complete variable domain, with remaining parts taken from reference TRBV14 and TRBJ1-1, reads EAGVTQFPSHSVIEKGQTVTLRCDPISGHDNLYWYRRVMGKEIKFLLHFVKESKQDESGMPNNRFLAERTGGTYSTLKVQPAELEDSGVYFCASSRQGGNTEAFFGQGTRLTVV.

The rearrangement links TRBV19 to TRBJ1-5; no clear D gene. Germline CDR1 and CDR2: LNHDA and SQIVND (reference sequence). This CDR3 is 13 amino acids long. V was shortened by 5 bases and J by 6 bases, with 11 bases between the two germline ends. CDR3 bases: TGTGCCAGTAGTCCCCGGGCAGGTCAGCCCCAGCATTTT. Its protein is CASSPRAGQPQHF. Based on the CDR3 plus reference TRBV19 and TRBJ1-5, the full variable domain is DGGITQSPKYLFRKEGQNVTLSCEQNLNHDAMYWYRQDPGQGLRLIYYSQIVNDFQKGDIAEGYSVSREKKESFPLTVTSAQKNPTAFYLCASSPRAGQPQHFGDGTRLSIL.

The chain joins TRBV27 to TRBJ1-2; 7 nucleotides line up with TRBD1. The CDR3 runs to 13 residues. Unmatched junction bases numbered 4, after V lost 2 bases and J lost 7 bases. Per germline, CDR1 MNHEY and CDR2 SMNVEV (reference sequence). CDR3: CASSLKGASGYTF. CDR3 nucleotide sequence: TGTGCCAGCAGTTTAAAGGGGGCGAGTGGCTACACCTTC.

In this sample, this clone turned up a few times. The rearrangement joins TRBV6-6 to TRBJ2-1; 7 bases map to TRBD2. Germline CDR1 reads MNHNY; CDR2 reads SVGAGI (reference sequence). This CDR3 comprises 14 residues. The V and J ends lost 2 bases and 6 bases, in that order; junction bases with no gene match: 4. The CDR3 region has the DNA TGTGCCAGCAGTTACGGGGGACTAACCAATGAGCAGTTCTTC. Translating gives CASSYGGLTNEQFF.

J is TRBJ2-3 and V is TRBV19, with D unclear. The ends were cut back, 3 bases at V and 1 base at J, with 8 bases in the middle. Germline values: CDR1 LNHDA, CDR2 SQIVND (reference sequence). This CDR3 has 14 amino acids. CDR3 DNA sequence: TGTGCCAGTAGTATCACTGGGGGCACAGATACGCAGTATTTT. Translation: CASSITGGTDTQYF.

The chain couples TRBV19 to TRBJ2-6; D is unresolved. CDR3 length: 18 amino acids. Germline V lookup: CDR1 LNHDA, CDR2 SQIVND (reference sequence). V shed 2 bases and J shed 0 bases, with 14 bases lying between them. CDR3 coding DNA: TGTGCCAGTAGTATATTTGGCTCACGGAGCTCTGGGGCCAACGTCCTGACTTTC. It is translated as CASSIFGSRSSGANVLTF. Using reference TRBV19 and TRBJ2-6 for the parts outside the CDR3, the full variable domain is DGGITQSPKYLFRKEGQNVTLSCEQNLNHDAMYWYRQDPGQGLRLIYYSQIVNDFQKGDIAEGYSVSREKKESFPLTVTSAQKNPTAFYLCASSIFGSRSSGANVLTFGAGSRLTVL.

V gene TRBV5-6 combines with J gene TRBJ2-7; D not certain. From germline, CDR1 is SGHDT and CDR2 YYEEEE. The CDR3 sequence is 13 residues long. The V end was cut by 1 base, the J end by 2 bases, with 7 bases between. The DNA of the CDR3 is TGTGCCAGCAGCTTGCCCCTAGCCTACGAGCAGTACTTC. This encodes CASSLPLAYEQYF.

The rearrangement joins TRBV5-6 to TRBJ2-7; D is unclear. The CDR3 runs to 11 residues. Germline V lookup: CDR1 SGHDT, CDR2 YYEEEE. Trimming stripped 0 bases from V and 6 bases from J, with 4 bases between. The CDR3 bases are TGTGCCAGCAGCTTGGAGGTCGAGCAGTACTTC. It codes for CASSLEVEQYF.

The J gene is TRBJ2-1, the V gene TRBV6-1; 7 bases align to TRBD1. The germline V gene encodes CDR1 MNHNS and CDR2 SASEGT. The CDR3 covers 15 residues. V gave up 6 bases and J gave up 0 bases; unmatched junction bases: 5. The CDR3 sequence is CASREDRSSYNEQFF. For the CDR3, the DNA is TGTGCCAGCAGAGAGGACAGGAGCTCCTACAATGAGCAGTTCTTC.

The chain combines TRBV29-1 with TRBJ1-1; the D gene is possibly TRBD1 (5 bases). CDR3 length: 12 residues. The germline CDR1 and CDR2 sequences are SQVTM and ANQGSEA. V lost 7 bases and J lost 1, with 10 bases in between. The CDR3 DNA reads TGCAGCGCCCAGGACACGAACACTGAAGCTTTCTTT. The encoded protein is CSAQDTNTEAFF. The variable domain in full, with the rest retrieved from reference TRBV29-1 and TRBJ1-1, is SAVISQKPSRDICQRGTSLTIQCQVDSQVTMMFWYRQQPGQSLTLIATANQGSEATYESGFVIDKFPISRPNLTFSTLTVSNMSPEDSSIYLCSAQDTNTEAFFGQGTRLTVV.

The chain uses TRBV2 and TRBJ2-3; TRBD2 is a possible D gene (5 bases). Germline loops: CDR1 SNHLY, CDR2 FYNNEI. The V gene lost 7 bases and the J gene lost 3 bases, with 8 bases spanning the gap. The CDR3 has 12 residues. CDR3 nucleotide sequence: TGTGCCAGCACCCCGGGGACAGATACGCAGTATTTT. The encoded protein is CASTPGTDTQYF.

CDR3 coding DNA: TGTGCCAGCAGTCTGACTAGCGGGAGTATCGAGCAGTACTTC. It codes for CASSLTSGSIEQYF. The V and J genes are TRBV6-6 and TRBJ2-7; 12 bases map to TRBD2. The CDR3 totals 14 residues. After removal of 5 bases from V and 6 bases from J, the junction contained 5 bases not matched to a gene. Germline V CDR1 and CDR2: MNHNY, SVGAGI (reference sequence).

This chain connects TRBV6-4 to TRBJ2-2; D might be TRBD2 (6 bases). Per germline, CDR1 MRHNA and CDR2 SNTAGT. V lost 4 bases and J 3 bases, leaving 9 bases between the germline ends. The CDR3 is 14 residues long. The CDR3 here is CASSVGSDTGELFF. DNA of the CDR3: TGTGCCAGCAGTGTCGGGAGTGACACCGGGGAGCTGTTTTTT.

The chain couples TRBV6-6 to TRBJ2-1; 7 nucleotides match TRBD1. The CDR3 has 11 residues. CDR1 MNHNY and CDR2 SVGAGI come from the germline V gene (reference sequence). J was trimmed by 10 bases and V by 7 bases; bases with no gene match: 4. The CDR3 is CASTRQGEQFF. DNA of the CDR3: TGTGCCAGCACCCGACAGGGCGAGCAGTTCTTC.

Concerning this clone: The junction shows a germline mismatch at one end, possibly a read error. The rearrangement joins TRBV7-7 to TRBJ2-7; TRBD1 or TRBD2 may be the D gene (5 bases each). There are 13 residues in the CDR3. From germline, CDR1 is SSHAT and CDR2 FNYEAQ (reference sequence). CDR3 sequence: CASSSGPTYEQYF. The DNA of the CDR3 is TGTGCTAGCAGCTCGGGACCGACCTACGAGCAGTACTTC.

This clone was observed once. The V call is TRBV6-5, the J call TRBJ2-1; 7 bases agree with TRBD1. The trim removed 4 bases at V and 6 bases at J, leaving 6 bases unmatched. The CDR3 has 14 amino acids. The germline gives CDR1 MNHEY, CDR2 SVGAGI. The CDR3 here is CASSLDRVGNEQFF. CDR3 coding DNA: TGTGCCAGCAGTTTAGACAGGGTGGGCAATGAGCAGTTCTTC.

DNA of the CDR3: TGTGCCAGCTCACCGAACAGGGATTCATCGGACGAGCAGTACTTC. Its translation is CASSPNRDSSDEQYF. The J gene is TRBJ2-7, the V gene TRBV18; D is perhaps TRBD1 (6 bases). The CDR3 is made up of 15 amino acids. The V and J ends lost 3 bases and 5 bases respectively, with 17 bases between them. Germline V gene data show CDR1 as KGHSH and CDR2 as LQKENI.